This T cell receptor (beta chain) was recorded in a study of blood T cells in healthy people across ages. A second PCR of about 7 to 11 cycles used a sample-barcoded 5' primer and a J-beta primer mix. In TCRdb, the 5' RACE reads were re-called with MiXCR into one record per CDR3 protein. The sample carries about 830,000 distinct CDR3 sequences, roughly 60% recorded once. The CDR3 consists of 15 residues. CDR1 is SGDLS and CDR2 is YYNGEE in the germline V gene. Input material: blood. The clonotype comes from a man aged 25 to 40 in good health. The chain links TRBV9 to TRBJ2-4, with TRBD2 identical over 7 bases. The end of the DNA aligns better with TRBJ2-7, so the J call may be wrong. For the CDR3, the DNA is TGTGCCAGCAGCGCAGATGCGGGGGAGGCCTACGAGCAGTACTTC. It is translated as CASSADAGEAYEQYF.